These T cell receptor beta chains were read from a single sample in a study of Ad26.COV2.S vaccination and SARS-CoV-2 variants. The data were produced by immunoSEQ multiplex PCR, yet TCRdb's version contains in-frame clones alone and is incomplete. The sample yields some 340,000 clones, over 80% seen once. This specimen consisted of peripheral blood, obtained in a trial of Ad26.COV2.S vaccine versus placebo. Source of these receptors: a person between 18 and 65 years old who received the Ad26.COV2.S COVID-19 vaccine or a placebo. Each CDR3 is given with its conserved first and last residue. The D gene is left open where the match is weak. The size entry is marked missing in some rows and otherwise reads once, few, many or a size class.

CDR3nt,CDR3aa,j_gene,len,v_gene,abundance,d_gene
TGTGCCAGCAGCTTAGTAGGGGGGGCCTCCTACGAGCAGTACTTC,CASSLVGGASYEQYF,TRBJ2-7,15,TRBV7-8,.,.
TGTGCCAGCGCAACTAGCGGCAATTACAATGAGCAGTTCTTC,CASATSGNYNEQFF,TRBJ2-1,14,TRBV9,.,TRBD2
TGCGCCAGCAGCTTGGGGCTAGCGGCATCCTACAATGAGCAGTTCTTC,CASSLGLAASYNEQFF,TRBJ2-1,16,TRBV5-1,.,TRBD2
TGTGCCAGCAGCCTGCGGAATGAGCAGTTCTTC,CASSLRNEQFF,TRBJ2-1,11,TRBV28,once,.
TGTGCCAGCAGTGAAGGCCCTTACAATGAGCAGTTCTTC,CASSEGPYNEQFF,TRBJ2-1,13,TRBV6-1,.,.
TGTGCCAGCAGCCCGGGGACTAGCGGGATTTTGGGTGGGGAGCTGTTTTTT,CASSPGTSGILGGELFF,TRBJ2-2,17,TRBV7-2,once,TRBD2
TGTGCCAGCAGTTTACAGGGGGAGACCCAGTACTTC,CASSLQGETQYF,TRBJ2-5,12,TRBV12-3/TRBV12-4,.,.
TGTGCCAGCAGTTTAGTGGGGGGAGAGACCCAGTACTTC,CASSLVGGETQYF,TRBJ2-5,13,TRBV27,.,.
TGTGCCAGCAGCTTAATAGGACGGAACCAGAACACTGAAGCTTTCTTT,CASSLIGRNQNTEAFF,TRBJ1-1,16,TRBV7-3,.,.
TGCGCCAGCAGCGGAGCAGGGAGCGACGAGCAGTACTTC,CASSGAGSDEQYF,TRBJ2-7,13,TRBV4-1,.,.
TGCGCCAGCAGCTTGGAGGGGGCGGGAGATACGCAGTATTTT,CASSLEGAGDTQYF,TRBJ2-3,14,TRBV5-1,once,TRBD1
TGTGCCAGCAGTTTATACGGGACAGGGACCTACGAGCAGTACTTC,CASSLYGTGTYEQYF,TRBJ2-7,15,TRBV28,.,TRBD1
TGTGCCAGCAGCTTAGGGACAGGGGATTTTGACTATGGCTACACCTTC,CASSLGTGDFDYGYTF,TRBJ1-2,16,TRBV7-9,.,TRBD1
TGTGCCAGCAGCCAAGATAGTTCCGGGAGCGCTAAAGACACCATATATTTT,CASSQDSSGSAKDTIYF,TRBJ1-3,17,TRBV3-1/TRBV3-2,.,.
TGCAGTGCTGCCCGGGACAGGGAGAAGTATTTT,CSAARDREKYF,TRBJ2-3,11,TRBV20-1,.,TRBD1
TGTGCCAGCAGGCAGTCCAGGGGAGTCGGCTACACCTTC,CASRQSRGVGYTF,TRBJ1-2,13,TRBV2,.,.
TGCGCCAGCAGCCGCCCGCTCCGGGACAGACGTGCCGGGGAGCTGTTTTTT,CASSRPLRDRRAGELFF,TRBJ2-2,17,TRBV4-1,.,TRBD1
TGTGCCAGCAGCTTACAGGGGACAGATACGCAGTATTTT,CASSLQGTDTQYF,TRBJ2-3,13,TRBV7-2,.,.
TGTGCCAGCAGGGACTCCGGGACCTCTGGAAACACCATATATTTT,CASRDSGTSGNTIYF,TRBJ1-3,15,TRBV6-5,.,.
TGTGCCAGCAGGGGACAGGGACAGAACACCGGGGAGCTGTTTTTT,CASRGQGQNTGELFF,TRBJ2-2,15,TRBV6-5,once,TRBD1
TGTGCCAGCAGTGATTCGGGGTCGGCTAATGAAAAACTGTTTTTT,CASSDSGSANEKLFF,TRBJ1-4,15,TRBV2,.,.
TGTGCCAGCAGCCAAGGACAGGGGATAGGTCAGCCCCAGCATTTT,CASSQGQGIGQPQHF,TRBJ1-5,15,TRBV4-2,once,TRBD1
TGCGCCAGCAGCTTAACTAGCGGGGACCTACAGACCCAGTACTTC,CASSLTSGDLQTQYF,TRBJ2-5,15,TRBV5-1,.,TRBD2
TGTGCCAGCAGTTACTCGGCGGAAGGGGCCTCACCCCTCCACTTT,CASSYSAEGASPLHF,TRBJ1-6,15,TRBV6-2/TRBV6-3,.,.
TGTGCCAGCAGCTTGTATCTAGCCAACCCGAGCACAGATACGCAGTATTTT,CASSLYLANPSTDTQYF,TRBJ2-3,17,TRBV5-4,.,.
TGTGCCAGCAGCTTAAAACCAGGCGGGGGGCATCAAGCCGGGGAGCTGTTTTTT,CASSLKPGGGHQAGELFF,TRBJ2-2,18,TRBV7-3,.,TRBD2
TGCGCCAGCAGCTTGGTGGCTGGGCAGGGATGGAACACCGGGGAGCTGTTTTTT,CASSLVAGQGWNTGELFF,TRBJ2-2,18,TRBV5-1,.,.
TGCGCCAGCAGCCCACGGGCGGAAGAAATGAACACTGAAGCTTTCTTT,CASSPRAEEMNTEAFF,TRBJ1-1,16,TRBV5-1,once,.
TGTGCCAGTAACTCAGGGCGAATCTATGGCTACACCTTC,CASNSGRIYGYTF,TRBJ1-2,13,TRBV19,.,.
TGTGCCAGCAGCTCGGACCAAACTTCAGTCTACGAGCAGTACTTC,CASSSDQTSVYEQYF,TRBJ2-7,15,TRBV5-6,.,.
TGTGCCAGCAGCGTAGACGGGGAGCCCTACAATGAGCAGTTCTTC,CASSVDGEPYNEQFF,TRBJ2-1,15,TRBV9,.,.
TGTGCCAGCAGTGAAGAGGCGGGTTCACCGGACGAGCAGTACTTC,CASSEEAGSPDEQYF,TRBJ2-7,15,TRBV6-1,few,.
TGCGCCAGCAGCCAATGGGCGTTGGAGACAGCTTTCTTT,CASSQWALETAFF,TRBJ1-1,13,TRBV4-1,.,.
TGTGCCACCAGCAGATACAACACAGGGCCCACTGAAGCTTTCTTT,CATSRYNTGPTEAFF,TRBJ1-1,15,TRBV15,.,.
TGTGCCAGCAGCGAGCCTCTCGGGACTAGCGGACAAGAGACCCAGTACTTC,CASSEPLGTSGQETQYF,TRBJ2-5,17,TRBV9,.,TRBD2
TGTGCCAGCAGACGCGCCTCGACCATCTATGGCTACACCTTC,CASRRASTIYGYTF,TRBJ1-2,14,TRBV5-6,.,.
TGCGCCAGCAGCTTGTGGGGGGCGAACACCGGGGAGCTGTTTTTT,CASSLWGANTGELFF,TRBJ2-2,15,TRBV5-1,few,.